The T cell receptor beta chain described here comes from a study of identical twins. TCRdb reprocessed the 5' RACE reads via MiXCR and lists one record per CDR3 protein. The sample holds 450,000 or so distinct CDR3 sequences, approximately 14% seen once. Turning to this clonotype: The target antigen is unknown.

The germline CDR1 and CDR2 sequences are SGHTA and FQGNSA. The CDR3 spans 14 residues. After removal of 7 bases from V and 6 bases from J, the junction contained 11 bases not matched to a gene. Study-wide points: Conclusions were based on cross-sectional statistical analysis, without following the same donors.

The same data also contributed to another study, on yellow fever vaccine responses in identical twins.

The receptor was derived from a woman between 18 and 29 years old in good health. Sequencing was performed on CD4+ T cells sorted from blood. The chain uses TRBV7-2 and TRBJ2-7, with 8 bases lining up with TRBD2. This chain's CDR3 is CASILAGFPGEQYF. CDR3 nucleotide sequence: TGTGCCAGCATTTTAGCGGGGTTTCCTGGCGAGCAGTACTTC.